A selection of T cell receptor beta chains follows, all from one sample in a study of beta chain features in type 1 diabetes. Assay used: immunoSEQ multiplex PCR; TCRdb lists only in-frame clones, some missing. The sample contains approximately 260,000 clones, less than 30% of which appear only once. Sequencing was performed on naive CD4+ T cells from blood. These receptors all come from a woman aged 25 to 39 with type 1 diabetes. CDR3s include the opening cysteine and the closing phenylalanine or tryptophan. Each record gives: V gene, D gene, J gene, clone size, CDR3 DNA, CDR3 protein. D genes are given only for firm matches. The listing skips clone size in some rows; elsewhere it reads once, few, many or a size class.

v_gene: TRBV7-3; d_gene: -; j_gene: TRBJ2-1; abundance: few; CDR3nt: TGTGCCAGCAGCCCGAGACTAGGCGGGGACAATGAGCAGTTCTTC; CDR3aa: CASSPRLGGDNEQFF
v_gene: TRBV29-1; d_gene: -; j_gene: TRBJ2-5; abundance: few; CDR3nt: TGCAGCGTTGCCCGCCAGGAGACCCAGTACTTC; CDR3aa: CSVARQETQYF
v_gene: TRBV7-9; d_gene: -; j_gene: TRBJ2-3; abundance: -; CDR3nt: TGTGCCAGCAGCTTATCGGTCACGCAGTATTTT; CDR3aa: CASSLSVTQYF
v_gene: TRBV9; d_gene: -; j_gene: TRBJ1-4; abundance: few; CDR3nt: TGTGCCAGCAGCGTTCGGGGAACGACAGGAGAAAAACTGTTTTTT; CDR3aa: CASSVRGTTGEKLFF
v_gene: TRBV6-1; d_gene: TRBD1; j_gene: TRBJ1-2; abundance: -; CDR3nt: TGTGCCAGCAGTGAAGAGGGACAGGGATGGAAAGGCTACACCTTC; CDR3aa: CASSEEGQGWKGYTF
v_gene: TRBV5-4; d_gene: -; j_gene: TRBJ1-2; abundance: few; CDR3nt: TGTGCCAGCAGCTTGGATGGGGGCCCCTATGGCTACACCTTC; CDR3aa: CASSLDGGPYGYTF
v_gene: TRBV28; d_gene: -; j_gene: TRBJ1-5; abundance: -; CDR3nt: TGTGCCAGCAGTTTACCGGGGTTTAATCAGCCCCAGCATTTT; CDR3aa: CASSLPGFNQPQHF
v_gene: TRBV4-2; d_gene: -; j_gene: TRBJ2-1; abundance: few; CDR3nt: TGTGCCAGCAGCCAAGCGGGTTACAATGAGCAGTTCTTC; CDR3aa: CASSQAGYNEQFF
v_gene: TRBV6-6; d_gene: TRBD2; j_gene: TRBJ2-2; abundance: -; CDR3nt: TGTGCCAGCAGTTGGACTAGCGTCGGGAACACCGGGGAGCTGTTTTTT; CDR3aa: CASSWTSVGNTGELFF
v_gene: TRBV18; d_gene: -; j_gene: TRBJ1-1; abundance: -; CDR3nt: TGTGCCAGCTCACCACGAGAGAACACTGAAGCTTTCTTT; CDR3aa: CASSPRENTEAFF
v_gene: TRBV14; d_gene: -; j_gene: TRBJ1-5; abundance: few; CDR3nt: TGTGCCAGAGAGAAAGGGCCCTCAGGGGGCAATCAGCCCCAGCATTTT; CDR3aa: CAREKGPSGGNQPQHF
v_gene: TRBV7-2; d_gene: TRBD1; j_gene: TRBJ2-7; abundance: few; CDR3nt: TGTGCCAGCAGTCCCCAGACAGGGTCCTACGAGCAGTACTTC; CDR3aa: CASSPQTGSYEQYF
v_gene: TRBV30; d_gene: -; j_gene: TRBJ1-1; abundance: -; CDR3nt: TGTGCCTGGTCAGGACAGTCGAACACTGAAGCTTTCTTT; CDR3aa: CAWSGQSNTEAFF
v_gene: TRBV4-2; d_gene: -; j_gene: TRBJ1-1; abundance: -; CDR3nt: TGTGCCAGCAGCGCCCTATCGACAGTATTCACTGAAGCTTTCTTT; CDR3aa: CASSALSTVFTEAFF
v_gene: TRBV5-1; d_gene: -; j_gene: TRBJ2-1; abundance: -; CDR3nt: TGCGCCAGCAGCTTGGTGACCGGGGTTGGTCGGTTGGATGAGCAGTTCTTC; CDR3aa: CASSLVTGVGRLDEQFF
v_gene: TRBV2; d_gene: TRBD1; j_gene: TRBJ2-3; abundance: few; CDR3nt: TGTGCCAGCAGTGACGACAGGGCCACAGATACGCAGTATTTT; CDR3aa: CASSDDRATDTQYF
v_gene: TRBV28; d_gene: -; j_gene: TRBJ2-7; abundance: few; CDR3nt: TGTGCCAGCAGTCGGTCTGGCTACGAGCAGTACTTC; CDR3aa: CASSRSGYEQYF
v_gene: TRBV6-1; d_gene: -; j_gene: TRBJ2-7; abundance: once; CDR3nt: TGTGCCAGTTTATACTTCTACGAGCAGTACTTC; CDR3aa: CASLYFYEQYF
v_gene: TRBV29-1; d_gene: -; j_gene: TRBJ2-1; abundance: few; CDR3nt: TGCAGCGTTGTTGGCGGGACGTACAATGAGCAGTTCTTC; CDR3aa: CSVVGGTYNEQFF
v_gene: TRBV28; d_gene: TRBD1; j_gene: TRBJ2-6; abundance: few; CDR3nt: TGTGCCAGCAGTTTACTACAGGGGAGCTCTGGGGCCAACGTCCTGACTTTC; CDR3aa: CASSLLQGSSGANVLTF
v_gene: TRBV2; d_gene: TRBD1; j_gene: TRBJ2-2; abundance: once; CDR3nt: TGTGCCAGCAGTGGCCCAGGGGGCACCGGGGAGCTGTTTTTT; CDR3aa: CASSGPGGTGELFF
v_gene: TRBV19; d_gene: -; j_gene: TRBJ2-1; abundance: few; CDR3nt: TGTGCCAGTAGTATCTGGCCAAACAATGAGCAGTTCTTC; CDR3aa: CASSIWPNNEQFF
v_gene: TRBV30; d_gene: TRBD2; j_gene: TRBJ2-7; abundance: -; CDR3nt: TGTGCCTGGACCGCGGGAGGGCCCGAGCAGTACTTC; CDR3aa: CAWTAGGPEQYF
v_gene: TRBV20-1; d_gene: -; j_gene: TRBJ1-1; abundance: -; CDR3nt: TGCAGTGCTAGGAGAGACACTGAAGCTTTCTTT; CDR3aa: CSARRDTEAFF
v_gene: TRBV19; d_gene: TRBD1; j_gene: TRBJ2-7; abundance: -; CDR3nt: TGTGCCAGTAGTATACCAACAGGGGGCGGTTCTGGCGAGCAGTACTTC; CDR3aa: CASSIPTGGGSGEQYF
v_gene: TRBV2; d_gene: -; j_gene: TRBJ2-5; abundance: -; CDR3nt: TGTGCCAGCAGTCGCGCTCTCAGGGGATCTGGGGAGACCCAGTACTTC; CDR3aa: CASSRALRGSGETQYF
v_gene: TRBV6-6; d_gene: -; j_gene: TRBJ1-3; abundance: -; CDR3nt: TGTGCCAGCAGCGGGACTTACTCTGGAAACACCATATATTTT; CDR3aa: CASSGTYSGNTIYF
v_gene: TRBV30; d_gene: TRBD2; j_gene: TRBJ2-4; abundance: -; CDR3nt: TGTGCCTGGAGATTAGCGGGGTCCCACATTCAGTACTTC; CDR3aa: CAWRLAGSHIQYF
v_gene: TRBV28; d_gene: -; j_gene: TRBJ1-1; abundance: few; CDR3nt: TGTGCCAGCAGTTTATCATCTCCGGCTGAGGGAGCTTTCTTT; CDR3aa: CASSLSSPAEGAFF
v_gene: TRBV9; d_gene: -; j_gene: TRBJ2-1; abundance: -; CDR3nt: TGTGCCAGCAACGGTCTCGGGGTCTCCTACAATGAGCAGTTCTTC; CDR3aa: CASNGLGVSYNEQFF
v_gene: TRBV2; d_gene: -; j_gene: TRBJ2-7; abundance: -; CDR3nt: TGTGCCAGCAGTGAGGCCAGTGAGCAGTACTTC; CDR3aa: CASSEASEQYF
v_gene: TRBV15; d_gene: -; j_gene: TRBJ2-4; abundance: few; CDR3nt: TGTGCCACCAGCAGAGAGGACAGAGTCAAAAACATTCAGTACTTC; CDR3aa: CATSREDRVKNIQYF
v_gene: TRBV29-1; d_gene: TRBD2; j_gene: TRBJ2-7; abundance: -; CDR3nt: TGCAGCGTTGGAGGCGGGAGGGGAACCTACGAGCAGTACTTC; CDR3aa: CSVGGGRGTYEQYF
v_gene: TRBV4-1; d_gene: TRBD1; j_gene: TRBJ2-2; abundance: few; CDR3nt: TGCGCCAGCAGCCAAGTTACCGGACAGGGAAACACCGGGGAGCTGTTTTTT; CDR3aa: CASSQVTGQGNTGELFF